The 31 T cell receptor beta chains below were found in one sample sequenced in a study of blood T cells in healthy people across ages. Primed by a sample-barcoded 5' primer and a J-beta primer mix, a second PCR proceeded for about 6 to 12 cycles. TCRdb ran MiXCR on the 5' RACE reads and lists one entry per CDR3 protein. The top ten hold approximately 7.9% of the sample, which has 1.5 million or so distinct CDR3 sequences, around 42% seen once. The source material was blood. All receptors come from a woman under 30 in good health.

This clonotype showed up just a few times. The rearrangement uses TRBV9 and TRBJ2-3, with a possible D match to TRBD2 (6 bases). Germline lookup yields CDR1 SGDLS and CDR2 YYNGEE. V dropped 4 bases and J dropped 0 bases, with 15 bases sitting between them. The CDR3 covers 16 residues. In DNA form, the CDR3 reads TGTGCCAGCAGCACTGAACTGACTAGTAGCACAGATACGCAGTATTTT. Protein sequence: CASSTELTSSTDTQYF.

This chain joins TRBV5-5 and TRBJ2-1; 7 nucleotides match TRBD2. CDR3 length: 15 residues. CDR1 is SGHKS, CDR2 YYEKEE, per germline (reference sequence). J lost 4 bases, V lost 5 bases, and 9 bases had no gene match. The CDR3 nucleotides are TGTGCCAGCAGACCGAGCGGGACCCCATACAATGAGCAGTTCTTC. It is translated as CASRPSGTPYNEQFF.

In this sample, this clonotype turned up a few times. The gene calls are TRBV20-1 and TRBJ1-6, with a possible D match to TRBD1 (6 bases). Trimming cost V 3 bases and J 3 bases, with 15 bases left between them. This CDR3 spans 16 amino acids. The V gene's germline CDR1 is DFQATT and CDR2 SNEGSKA (reference sequence). The CDR3 DNA is TGCAGTGCTAGCCTACAGGGAGCGAACTATAATTCACCCCTCCACTTT. Protein sequence: CSASLQGANYNSPLHF.

This clonotype was counted a few times. The gene calls are TRBV29-1 and TRBJ2-7; no clear D gene. Germline-derived CDR1 and CDR2 are SQVTM and ANQGSEA. With 3 bases removed from V and 3 bases from J, the gap between germline ends came to 6 bases. The CDR3 has 11 residues. As DNA, the CDR3 is TGCAGCGTTGAGTATTACTACGAGCAGTACTTC. Translation: CSVEYYYEQYF.

This clonotype came up many times. The chain combines TRBV4-2 with TRBJ2-2; 10 bases line up with TRBD1. The CDR3 runs 15 residues. With V trimmed by 1 base and J by 6 bases, 2 bases remained unmatched. In germline, CDR1 is LGHNA, CDR2 YNFKEQ. The CDR3 here is CASSQVGQGAGELFF. The CDR3 DNA reads TGTGCCAGCAGCCAAGTCGGACAGGGGGCCGGGGAGCTGTTTTTT.

The DNA for the CDR3 is TGTGCCAGCAGCCCCACCACTAGAATCAATGAGCAGTACTTC. Its protein is CASSPTTRINEQYF. V and J are TRBV5-6 and TRBJ2-1, with D tentatively TRBD2 (5 bases). The assigned J gene may be wrong: the sequence end matches TRBJ2-7 better. This CDR3 spans 14 amino acids. The V gene's germline CDR1 is SGHDT and CDR2 YYEEEE.

The chain recombines TRBV12-3 or TRBV12-4 with TRBJ1-4; D is perhaps TRBD1 (6 bases). V was shortened by 5 bases and J by 8 bases, with 12 bases between the two germline ends. The CDR3 is 13 amino acids. The CDR3 sequence is CASSPDSLEKLFF. As DNA, the CDR3 is TGTGCCAGCAGTCCGGACAGCCTAGAAAAACTGTTTTTT.

This clonotype turned up a few times. The CDR3 protein is CAISGNTGELFF. The CDR3 nucleotides read TGTGCCATCAGTGGGAACACCGGGGAGCTGTTTTTT. The chain employs TRBV10-3 and TRBJ2-2; unclear D gene. The CDR3 runs 12 residues. The V end was cut by 4 bases, the J end by 1 base, with 1 base between. Looked up from germline, CDR1 is ENHRY and CDR2 is SYGVKD.

The chain combines TRBV7-2 with TRBJ2-4; perhaps TRBD2 as D (7 bases). Trimming removed 10 bases from V and 13 bases from J, with 26 bases in between. The CDR3 contains 14 residues. CDR1 and CDR2 from the germline V gene are SGHTA and FQGNSA. CDR3 DNA sequence: TGTGCCACCTCGGCTACCAAGGGGGGGAGAGAGCAGTACTTC. It codes for CATSATKGGREQYF.

The chain has TRBV27 and TRBJ2-2; weak D call: TRBD2 (6 bases). CDR3 length: 16 amino acids. Germline CDR1 and CDR2: MNHEY and SMNVEV (reference sequence). Trimming pared 7 bases from V and 7 bases from J, leaving 22 bases between. The CDR3 region is CASIPAGGERNGELFF. The CDR3 coding sequence is TGTGCCAGCATCCCCGCCGGCGGGGAACGTAACGGGGAGCTGTTTTTT.

The table lists this clonotype with a few counts. Written as DNA, the CDR3 is TGTGCCAGCAGCTTAGAACCATCGAGGTACGAGCAGTACTTC. This translates into CASSLEPSRYEQYF. The chain carries TRBV7-2 and TRBJ2-7; D gene unclear. The germline gives CDR1 SGHTA, CDR2 FQGNSA. The CDR3 runs to 14 residues. V was trimmed by 1 base and J by 4 bases, leaving 11 bases between them.

This clonotype has just one count. The chain carries TRBV20-1 and TRBJ2-3; 8 nucleotides align to TRBD2. The length of the CDR3 is 18 residues. CDR1 DFQATT and CDR2 SNEGSKA come from the germline V gene (reference sequence). V lost 7 bases and J lost 6; bases outside the gene matches: 24. CDR3 bases: TGCAGTGTTGTTAGCGGGGTGCCCACAGATATCTTGGCGGATACGCAGTATTTT. This gives the protein CSVVSGVPTDILADTQYF.

This clonotype came up a few times. This chain joins TRBV5-5 and TRBJ2-3; tentative D call: TRBD1 (5 bases). The CDR3 totals 14 residues. Germline V gives CDR1 SGHKS, CDR2 YYEKEE (reference sequence). V dropped 0 bases and J dropped 3 bases, with 8 bases sitting between them. The chain's CDR3 is CASSLGRATDTQYF. In nucleotides, the CDR3 is TGTGCCAGCAGCTTGGGCAGGGCAACAGATACGCAGTATTTT.

The chain employs TRBV11-2 and TRBJ1-2, with 7 bases matching TRBD1. V gave up 6 bases and J gave up 0 bases; unmatched junction bases: 4. CDR3 size: 14 residues. Germline CDR1 SGHAT, CDR2 FQNNGV. CDR3 in DNA: TGTGCCAGCAGGGTGACAGGGACTAACTATGGCTACACCTTC. This translates into CASRVTGTNYGYTF. Variable domain in full (rest from reference TRBV11-2 and TRBJ1-2): EAGVAQSPRYKIIEKRQSVAFWCNPISGHATLYWYQQILGQGPKLLIQFQNNGVVDDSQLPKDRFSAERLKGVDSTLKIQPAKLEDSAVYLCASRVTGTNYGYTFGSGTRLTVV.

The chain recombines TRBV30 with TRBJ1-2; D perhaps matches TRBD1 (5 bases). CDR3 length: 16 residues. Trimming left V 4 bases short and J 4 bases short, with 22 bases between. The V gene's germline CDR1 is GTSNPN and CDR2 SVGIG (reference sequence). CDR3 in DNA: TGTGCCTGGACCTCCGCCGTCCTCAAAGGGGCCTATGGCTACACCTTC. This encodes CAWTSAVLKGAYGYTF.

The chain is built from TRBV4-1 and TRBJ2-1; 9 bases map to TRBD2. Germline-derived CDR1 and CDR2 are MGHRA and YSYEKL. The CDR3 spans 15 residues. J gave up 10 bases and V 4 bases, and 11 bases lay outside the gene matches. CDR3: CASSPAWGLAEEQFF. The CDR3 DNA reads TGCGCCAGCAGCCCTGCCTGGGGACTAGCTGAGGAGCAGTTCTTC.

This clonotype was found a few times. V is TRBV20-1 and J is TRBJ1-6; TRBD1 agrees at 7 bases. The V gene's germline CDR1 is DFQATT and CDR2 SNEGSKA (reference sequence). V lost 7 bases, J lost 6 bases, and 6 bases stayed unmatched. This CDR3 is built from 13 residues. The CDR3 DNA follows: TGCAGTGTTGAGGGACAGAGTAATTCACCCCTCCACTTT. As protein: CSVEGQSNSPLHF.

The chain employs TRBV29-1 and TRBJ2-7, with D possibly called TRBD1 or TRBD2 (5 bases each). Trimming removed 5 bases from V and 6 bases from J, with 11 bases in between. Germline lookup yields CDR1 SQVTM and CDR2 ANQGSEA. CDR3 length: 11 residues. The CDR3 DNA reads TGCAGCGTTCCGTGGGGGTCCGAGCAGTACTTC. It yields the protein CSVPWGSEQYF.

This clonotype was detected many times. The chain carries TRBV29-1 and TRBJ2-7, with TRBD1 identical over 8 bases. After removal of 7 bases from V and 1 base from J, the junction contained 0 bases not matched to a gene. CDR3 length: 11 amino acids. The germline CDR1 and CDR2 sequences are SQVTM and ANQGSEA. CDR3 nucleotides: TGCAGCGGACAGGGGTCCTACGAGCAGTACTTC. Translated, it gives CSGQGSYEQYF.

This chain joins TRBV27 and TRBJ1-1; 9 nucleotides agree with TRBD1. This CDR3 contains 13 residues. The J segment lost 10 bases and the V segment lost 6 bases, leaving 9 bases of the junction unmatched. Germline V gene sequence: CDR1 MNHEY, CDR2 SMNVEV (reference sequence). Here the CDR3 DNA reads TGTGCCAGCAGAAGGGGACAGGGTGGGGTAGCTTTCTTT. This encodes CASRRGQGGVAFF.

This clonotype showed up just a few times. The rearrangement joins TRBV30 to TRBJ2-7, with D tentatively TRBD1 (5 bases). Trimming removed 4 bases from V and 3 bases from J, with 10 bases in between. The CDR3 sequence is 12 residues long. Germline V gives CDR1 GTSNPN, CDR2 SVGIG (reference sequence). This CDR3 is CAWTGLNYEQYF. In nucleotides, the CDR3 is TGTGCCTGGACAGGGCTGAACTACGAGCAGTACTTC.

This clonotype was seen only a few times. This chain uses TRBV11-3 with TRBJ2-3; D may be TRBD2 (6 bases). Germline CDR1 reads SGHNT; CDR2 reads YENEEA. The CDR3 contains 17 residues. Trimming pared 3 bases from V and 0 bases from J, leaving 16 bases between. In DNA form, the CDR3 reads TGTGCCAGCAGCTTGGGGGATGGCGGGGTGAGCACAGATACGCAGTATTTT. Its protein product is CASSLGDGGVSTDTQYF.

The V gene is TRBV29-1, the J gene TRBJ2-1, with 7 bases fitting TRBD1. Germline trimming cut 6 bases from V and 10 bases from J; bases unmatched to any gene: 9. The germline V gene has CDR1 SQVTM and CDR2 ANQGSEA. The CDR3 is 12 residues long. The CDR3 bases are TGCAGCGTGGGTACAGGGGATGAGGAGCAGTTCTTC. Residues: CSVGTGDEEQFF.

V usage is TRBV7-9 and J usage is TRBJ2-5; D perhaps matches TRBD2 (5 bases). Looked up from germline, CDR1 is SEHNR and CDR2 is FQNEAQ (reference sequence). Trimming shortened V by 5 bases and J by 2 bases, and 18 bases separated the two germline ends. The CDR3 totals 16 residues. The CDR3 DNA reads as TGTGCCAGCAGCCATTCCCTCTTATCGGGACAAGAGACCCAGTACTTC. Its translation: CASSHSLLSGQETQYF.

The V gene is TRBV12-3 or TRBV12-4, the J gene TRBJ2-7; 8 bases map to TRBD2. J was trimmed by 0 bases and V by 6 bases; bases with no gene match: 10. The CDR3 contains 16 residues. CDR3 region: CASSSWRGANSYEQYF. The DNA for the CDR3 is TGTGCCAGCAGCTCGTGGCGGGGGGCCAACTCCTACGAGCAGTACTTC.

V is TRBV6-5 and J is TRBJ2-7, with D maybe TRBD2 (6 bases). Trimming removed 6 bases from V and 2 bases from J, with 11 bases in between. Germline V gives CDR1 MNHEY, CDR2 SVGAGI. This CDR3 has 13 amino acids. Here the CDR3 DNA reads TGTGCCAGCAGGGACGGGAGTACCTACGAGCAGTACTTC. As protein: CASRDGSTYEQYF.

This clonotype was counted only a few times. This rearrangement joins TRBV20-1 to TRBJ2-7; 8 bases match TRBD2. With V trimmed by 0 bases and J by 1 base, 5 bases remained unmatched. The length of the CDR3 is 15 residues. Germline lookup yields CDR1 DFQATT and CDR2 SNEGSKA (reference sequence). The CDR3 DNA reads TGCAGTGCTAGAGATATTGGCGGGAGGTCCTACGAGCAGTACTTC. Translated, it gives CSARDIGGRSYEQYF.

This rearrangement joins TRBV6-1 to TRBJ1-1; 8 bases map to TRBD1. This CDR3 is 13 amino acids long. J gave up 7 bases and V 6 bases, and 7 bases lay outside the gene matches. Germline CDR1 is MNHNS and CDR2 is SASEGT. Here the CDR3 reads CASRVTGEIEAFF. The CDR3 nucleotides read TGTGCCAGCAGAGTGACAGGGGAGATTGAAGCTTTCTTT.

This clonotype was seen a handful of times. The J gene is TRBJ2-2, the V gene TRBV27; 13 bases line up with TRBD2. J lost 8 bases, V lost 5 bases, and 11 bases had no gene match. There are 17 residues in the CDR3. CDR1 and CDR2 (germline): MNHEY, SMNVEV (reference sequence). Here the CDR3 DNA reads TGTGCCAGCAGTCCCCGGACTAGCGGGAGAACTAGGGGGGAGCTGTTTTTT. Translating it yields CASSPRTSGRTRGELFF.

This chain uses TRBV5-1 with TRBJ2-5; D might be TRBD2 (5 bases). Germline CDR1 and CDR2: SGHRS and YFSETQ. The CDR3 totals 13 residues. V was clipped by 3 bases and J by 5 bases, with 11 bases between them. The CDR3 DNA follows: TGCGCCAGCAGCTATACTAGTCCCGAGACCCAGTACTTC. It encodes CASSYTSPETQYF.

The J gene is TRBJ2-1, the V gene TRBV20-1; tentative D call: TRBD2 (6 bases). This CDR3 is built from 14 residues. CDR1 is DFQATT and CDR2 is SNEGSKA in the germline V gene (reference sequence). V was shortened by 3 bases and J by 8 bases, with 17 bases between the two germline ends. The CDR3 protein is CSASSRGAGYEQFF. CDR3 nucleotides: TGCAGTGCTAGTTCCCGGGGAGCGGGCTATGAGCAGTTCTTC.